This record covers a single T cell receptor (beta chain). Its antigen remains unknown. At one of its ends the junction is not consistent with the germline gene, which may arise from a read error. The sample contains more than one DNA sequence encoding this CDR3. This entry is derived from a study of graft-versus-host responses after intestinal transplantation. Study background: Each recipient received anti-thymocyte globulin induction, then tacrolimus and steroids for around 3 years. Study-wide results and limits: The study found high graft-versus-host to host-versus-graft clonal ratios in allografts of patients with graft-donor T cell macrochimerism. Investigators detected GvH clones in recipient marrow, with some emerging earlier in ileum or blood. Researchers found peak circulating GvH clone levels linked to early post-transplant HvG declines.

Germline lookup yields CDR1 WSHSY and CDR2 SAAADI. This CDR3 is built from 14 residues. The repertoire was sequenced with immunoSEQ multiplex PCR; TCRdb's copy has only in-frame clones and lacks some. This repertoire shows roughly 97,000 clones, around 90% found once; its top ten account for roughly 16%. The input for sequencing was PBMCs, taken 450 to 480 days after intestinal transplant. This clonotype originated in a human patient who received an intestinal transplant, so some T cells may come from the graft donor. The rearrangement links TRBV10-2 to TRBJ1-5, with D possibly matching TRBD1 (6 bases). The CDR3 loop is CASCPGQGSQPQHF. DNA of the CDR3: TGCGCCAGCTGTCCAGGGCAGGGGAGTCAGCCCCAGCACTTT.